A single sample gave rise to the 23 T cell receptor beta chains below, sequenced in a study of blood T cell repertoires in COVID-19. Generated by immunoSEQ multiplex PCR, the TCRdb table keeps only in-frame clones and is missing some. The sample lists some 390,000 clones, roughly 89% occurring once. The specimen sequenced was PBMCs or T cells enriched from blood (not recorded which). The receptor set was obtained from a woman in her 30s who had recovered from COVID-19.

The rearrangement links TRBV11-2 to TRBJ1-2, with 9 bases aligning to TRBD1. This CDR3 has 18 residues. Germline V lookup: CDR1 SGHAT, CDR2 FQNNGV. The V and J ends lost 2 bases and 5 bases, in that order; junction bases with no gene match: 15. The CDR3: CASSLSGTGFRNPYGYTF. The CDR3 DNA follows: TGTGCCAGCAGCTTATCCGGGACAGGGTTCAGGAACCCATATGGCTACACCTTC.

This sequence joins TRBV30 and TRBJ2-5; 9 bases align to TRBD2. V gave up 2 bases and J gave up 5 bases; unmatched junction bases: 18. The germline V gene has CDR1 GTSNPN and CDR2 SVGIG (reference sequence). The CDR3 contains 18 residues. The CDR3 here is CAWSKGLFSGGHRETQYF. CDR3 nucleotide sequence: TGTGCCTGGAGTAAGGGGCTGTTTAGCGGGGGCCACAGGGAGACCCAGTACTTC.

The chain carries TRBV20-1 and TRBJ2-7; the D gene is possibly TRBD2 (6 bases). V was trimmed by 3 bases and J by 7 bases, leaving 16 bases between them. The CDR3 contains 13 residues. Looked up from germline, CDR1 is DFQATT and CDR2 is SNEGSKA (reference sequence). CDR3: CSASSVTGGEQYF. Here the CDR3 DNA reads TGCAGTGCTAGTTCGGTTACCGGAGGGGAGCAGTACTTC.

This sequence joins TRBV13 and TRBJ2-7; D may be TRBD2 (6 bases). CDR3 length equals 15 residues. Deletions cut 6 bases from V and 0 bases from J, with 15 bases between. The germline V gene has CDR1 PRHDT and CDR2 FYEKMQ (reference sequence). In nucleotides, the CDR3 is TGTGCCAGCAGTCCACTTGGGGGGAGCTCCTACGAGCAGTACTTC. Its translation: CASSPLGGSSYEQYF.

This clone was seen only once. V and J are TRBV19 and TRBJ2-3; D not certain. Germline loops: CDR1 LNHDA, CDR2 SQIVND (reference sequence). CDR3 length equals 17 residues. The ends were cut back, 5 bases at V and 6 bases at J, with 24 bases in the middle. The CDR3 DNA sequence: TGTGCCAGTAGTTCGACATCAGGTTTCCCAATGCTGGATACGCAGTATTTT. Translated: CASSSTSGFPMLDTQYF.

This chain joins TRBV6-6 and TRBJ1-2; D is ambiguous. Per germline, CDR1 MNHNY and CDR2 SVGAGI (reference sequence). V shed 3 bases and J shed 3 bases, with 11 bases lying between them. The CDR3 loop spans 14 amino acids. CDR3 in DNA: TGTGCCAGCAGTTATAACGTAGGAGACTATGGCTACACCTTC. Amino acids: CASSYNVGDYGYTF.

The J gene is TRBJ2-3, the V gene TRBV11-3, with D hard to call. This CDR3 is built from 13 residues. Germline CDR1 is SGHNT and CDR2 is YENEEA. Trimming took 0 bases from V and 2 from J, leaving 3 bases between them. The CDR3 loop is CASSLDYTDTQYF. CDR3 DNA: TGTGCCAGCAGCTTAGACTACACAGATACGCAGTATTTT.

The sample holds one count of this clone. J is TRBJ1-2 and V is TRBV6-5; the match to TRBD1 covers 10 bases. The CDR3 runs 14 residues. Per the germline V gene, CDR1 is MNHEY and CDR2 is SVGAGI. Unmatched junction bases numbered 2, after V lost 5 bases and J lost 2 bases. CDR3 region: CASSQTGGNYGYTF. The CDR3 region has the DNA TGTGCCAGCAGTCAGACAGGGGGCAACTATGGCTACACCTTC.

The table lists this clone with a count of one. The CDR3 DNA reads TGTGCCAGCAGTGCTACTAGCGGGGCAGTCACAGATACGCAGTATTTT. Its translation: CASSATSGAVTDTQYF. V and J are TRBV6-1 and TRBJ2-3; 10 nucleotides align to TRBD2. Germline CDR1 and CDR2: MNHNS and SASEGT. This CDR3 is built from 16 residues. The junction had 6 bases not matched to a gene; V was cut back by 4 bases and J by 2 bases.

This chain joins TRBV29-1 and TRBJ2-5; 7 bases agree with TRBD1. This CDR3 is built from 13 residues. CDR1 and CDR2 from the germline V gene are SQVTM and ANQGSEA. After removal of 4 bases from V and 2 bases from J, the junction contained 4 bases not matched to a gene. The CDR3 reads CSVAGQRQETQYF. CDR3 nucleotide sequence: TGCAGCGTTGCGGGACAGAGGCAAGAGACCCAGTACTTC.

CDR3 loop: CASSIGGVAAPRTDTQYF. CDR3 nucleotide sequence: TGTGCCAGTAGTATAGGGGGGGTAGCGGCGCCCCGCACAGATACGCAGTATTTT. The V call is TRBV19, the J call TRBJ2-3, with a possible D match to TRBD2 (6 bases). The CDR3 consists of 18 residues. V shed 1 base and J shed 1 base, with 18 bases lying between them. The germline V gene encodes CDR1 LNHDA and CDR2 SQIVND (reference sequence). Full variable domain (outside the CDR3, taken from reference TRBV19 and TRBJ2-3): DGGITQSPKYLFRKEGQNVTLSCEQNLNHDAMYWYRQDPGQGLRLIYYSQIVNDFQKGDIAEGYSVSREKKESFPLTVTSAQKNPTAFYLCASSIGGVAAPRTDTQYFGPGTRLTVL.

The chain employs TRBV4-3 and TRBJ2-6, with D perhaps matching TRBD2 (5 bases). CDR1 is LGHNA, CDR2 YSLEER, per germline. The CDR3 consists of 15 residues. V was clipped by 2 bases and J by 1 base, with 6 bases between them. CDR3 bases: TGCGCCAGCAGCCAACGGGGTTCTGGGGCCAACGTCCTGACTTTC. Translated: CASSQRGSGANVLTF.

The chain combines TRBV19 with TRBJ1-1, with D possibly TRBD1 on 5 matching bases. The ends were cut back, 9 bases at V and 5 bases at J, with 19 bases in the middle. Looked up from germline, CDR1 is LNHDA and CDR2 is SQIVND (reference sequence). The CDR3 runs to 14 residues. The CDR3 DNA reads as TGTGCCAGCCACGAATTCCGGGGGAGGACTGAAGCTTTCTTT. Translating gives CASHEFRGRTEAFF.

This clone was seen only a few times. The chain has TRBV5-1 and TRBJ2-7; 9 nucleotides line up with TRBD2. CDR1 is SGHRS, CDR2 YFSETQ, per germline. This CDR3 is 12 amino acids long. CDR3 DNA: TGCGCTTCAGCGGGGGGTGGCTACGAGCAGTACTTC. Amino acids: CASAGGGYEQYF.

The chain joins TRBV15 to TRBJ1-5, with D unclear. Germline V CDR1 and CDR2: LNHNV, YYDKDF (reference sequence). This CDR3 is 14 amino acids long. V lost 1 base and J lost 3, with 7 bases in between. CDR3 sequence (DNA): TGTGCCACCAGCAGAGGCAGGAACAATCAGCCCCAGCATTTT. Its translation is CATSRGRNNQPQHF.

The chain couples TRBV5-1 to TRBJ2-1; TRBD1 matches 11 bases. The V and J ends lost 4 bases and 6 bases, in that order; junction bases with no gene match: 12. Germline lookup yields CDR1 SGHRS and CDR2 YFSETQ. This CDR3 is 17 amino acids long. For the CDR3, the DNA is TGCGCCAGCAGCGCGTCCGGACAGGGGGCGGCCTTCAATGAGCAGTTCTTC. Translation gives CASSASGQGAAFNEQFF.

V and J are TRBV27 and TRBJ1-2; the D gene is possibly TRBD1 (5 bases). V lost 5 bases and J 7 bases, leaving 11 bases between the germline ends. Germline loops: CDR1 MNHEY, CDR2 SMNVEV (reference sequence). This CDR3 spans 12 amino acids. Here the CDR3 reads CASSTRAGGYTF. The CDR3 DNA reads TGTGCCAGCAGTACCAGGGCTGGTGGCTACACCTTC.

This clone was picked up a small number of times. The genes are TRBV6-5 and TRBJ1-1; D unresolved. From germline, CDR1 is MNHEY and CDR2 SVGAGI. V was shortened by 8 bases and J by 1 base, with 11 bases between the two germline ends. CDR3 length: 13 residues. The CDR3 DNA is TGTGCCAGCTTCCCAGGATCGAACACTGAAGCTTTCTTT. Translated, it gives CASFPGSNTEAFF.

The chain links TRBV7-9 to TRBJ2-7; TRBD2 is a possible D gene (5 bases). Germline CDR1 is SEHNR and CDR2 is FQNEAQ (reference sequence). This CDR3 comprises 14 residues. Trimming shortened V by 4 bases and J by 5 bases, and 15 bases separated the two germline ends. The CDR3 DNA reads as TGTGCCAGCAGCTCAGACTATTCCGGTAACGAGCAGTACTTC. It is translated as CASSSDYSGNEQYF.

The CDR3 sequence is CASSRRQGYVYNEQFF. The CDR3 nucleotides read TGTGCCAGCAGCCGCCGACAGGGTTATGTATACAATGAGCAGTTCTTC. The V call is TRBV5-5, the J call TRBJ2-1; 7 positions agree with TRBD1. The CDR3 has 16 amino acids. The V gene end was trimmed by 4 bases and the J gene end by 4 bases; junction bases not matched to a gene: 11. In germline, CDR1 is SGHKS, CDR2 YYEKEE (reference sequence).

The genes are TRBV5-1 and TRBJ1-2; 7 bases line up with TRBD1. The CDR3 has 18 residues. V trimming: 7 bases; J trimming: 2 bases; junction bases outside the gene matches: 20. CDR1 and CDR2 (germline): SGHRS, YFSETQ. The CDR3 loop is CASRPEPTGYSLNYGYTF. CDR3 DNA: TGCGCCAGCCGCCCCGAGCCGACAGGGTATTCTCTAAACTATGGCTACACCTTC.

This chain connects TRBV28 to TRBJ1-2; D might be TRBD1 (6 bases). The germline V gene has CDR1 MDHEN and CDR2 SYDVKM. Deletions cut 5 bases from V and 8 bases from J, with 15 bases between. The CDR3 covers 13 residues. In nucleotides, the CDR3 is TGTGCCAGCAGTATTACAGGGTTGGGCGGCTACACCTTC. This codes for CASSITGLGGYTF.

This clone came up a few times. Other DNA sequences within the sample encode an identical CDR3. The chain employs TRBV7-9 and TRBJ2-5; 8 nucleotides agree with TRBD1. Germline loops: CDR1 SEHNR, CDR2 FQNEAQ (reference sequence). Trimming removed 5 bases from V and 5 bases from J; junction bases left unmatched: 7. The CDR3 covers 14 residues. CDR3 protein: CASSPRQGRETQYF. The CDR3 nucleotides read TGTGCCAGCAGCCCCCGACAGGGGAGGGAGACCCAGTACTTC.